This T cell receptor beta chain is drawn from a study of metastatic and nonmetastatic thyroid tumors. TCRdb ran MiXCR on the PCR reads. Altogether under 100,000 clones are present, approximately 9% being singletons, with the ten largest covering approximately 10%. Worth noting for this clone: Its antigen is as yet unknown.

All patients were untreated before thyroid surgery. Findings of the study overall: Malignant thyroid tumors reportedly had TCR beta diversity that was significantly higher than in benign nodules, in blood and tumor.

This CDR3 comprises 13 residues. V was pared by 6 bases and J by 8 bases, with 7 bases of the junction left unmatched. Germline V gives CDR1 MNHNS, CDR2 SASEGT. The receptor was derived from a female donor with papillary thyroid cancer or a benign thyroid nodule (not recorded which). Some clones in this sample may be carry-over from other donors' samples. The sequenced sample was blood. The chain employs TRBV6-1 and TRBJ1-2, with 9 bases fitting TRBD1. CDR3 bases: TGTGCCAGCAGACTGGACAGGGGAGGAGGCTACACCTTC. This encodes CASRLDRGGGYTF.